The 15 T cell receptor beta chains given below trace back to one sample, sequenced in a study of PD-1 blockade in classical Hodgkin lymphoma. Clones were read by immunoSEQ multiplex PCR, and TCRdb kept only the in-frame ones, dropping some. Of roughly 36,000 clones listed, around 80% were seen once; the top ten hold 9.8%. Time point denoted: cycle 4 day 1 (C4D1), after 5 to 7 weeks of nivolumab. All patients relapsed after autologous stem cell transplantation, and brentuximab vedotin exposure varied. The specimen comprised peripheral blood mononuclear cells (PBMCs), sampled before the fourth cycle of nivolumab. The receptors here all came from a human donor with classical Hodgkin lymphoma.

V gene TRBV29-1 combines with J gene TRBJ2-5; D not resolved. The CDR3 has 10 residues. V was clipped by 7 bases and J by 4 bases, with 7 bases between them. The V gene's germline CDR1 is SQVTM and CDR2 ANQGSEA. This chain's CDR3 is CSARIETQYF. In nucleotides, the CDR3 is TGCAGCGCGCGGATAGAGACCCAGTACTTC.

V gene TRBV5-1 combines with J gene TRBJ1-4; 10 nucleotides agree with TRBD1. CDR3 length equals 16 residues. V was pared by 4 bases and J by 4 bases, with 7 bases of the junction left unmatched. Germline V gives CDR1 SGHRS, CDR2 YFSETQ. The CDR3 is CASSGGTGAFNEKLFF. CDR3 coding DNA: TGCGCCAGCAGCGGTGGGACAGGGGCCTTTAATGAAAAACTGTTTTTT.

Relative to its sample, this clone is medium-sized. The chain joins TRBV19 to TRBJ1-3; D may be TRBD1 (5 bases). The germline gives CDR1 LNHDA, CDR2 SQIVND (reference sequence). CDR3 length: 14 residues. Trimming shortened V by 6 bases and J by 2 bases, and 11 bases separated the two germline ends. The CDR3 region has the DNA TGTGCCAGTAGGCGGGGGGGAACTGGAAACACCATATATTTT. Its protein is CASRRGGTGNTIYF.

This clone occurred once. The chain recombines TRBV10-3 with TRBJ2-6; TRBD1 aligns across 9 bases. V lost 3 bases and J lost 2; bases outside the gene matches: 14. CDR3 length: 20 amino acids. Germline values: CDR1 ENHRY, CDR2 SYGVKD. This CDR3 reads CAISDREDRGKLAGANVLTF. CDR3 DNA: TGTGCCATCAGTGATAGGGAGGACAGGGGCAAATTGGCTGGGGCCAACGTCCTGACTTTC.

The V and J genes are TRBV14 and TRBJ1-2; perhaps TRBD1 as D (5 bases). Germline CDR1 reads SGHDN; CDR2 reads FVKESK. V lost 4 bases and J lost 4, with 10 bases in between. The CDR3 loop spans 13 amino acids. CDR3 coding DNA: TGTGCCAGCAGCCCCGGGACCTTCTATGGCTACACCTTC. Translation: CASSPGTFYGYTF. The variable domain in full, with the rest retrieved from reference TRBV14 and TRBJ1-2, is EAGVTQFPSHSVIEKGQTVTLRCDPISGHDNLYWYRRVMGKEIKFLLHFVKESKQDESGMPNNRFLAERTGGTYSTLKVQPAELEDSGVYFCASSPGTFYGYTFGSGTRLTVV.

As DNA, the CDR3 is TGTGCCAGCGCGGCTTTCTCTGGAAACACCATATATTTT. Translating it yields CASAAFSGNTIYF. The V and J genes are TRBV27 and TRBJ1-3, with D unresolved. The CDR3 covers 13 residues. Germline-derived CDR1 and CDR2 are MNHEY and SMNVEV (reference sequence). The V end lost 8 bases, the J end lost 0 bases, and 8 bases lay between the germline ends.

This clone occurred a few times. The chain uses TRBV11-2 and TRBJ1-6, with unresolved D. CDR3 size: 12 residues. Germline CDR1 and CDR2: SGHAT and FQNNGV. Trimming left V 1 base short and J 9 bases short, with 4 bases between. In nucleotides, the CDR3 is TGTGCCAGCAGCTTAGTTAGTTCACCCCTCCACTTT. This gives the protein CASSLVSSPLHF.

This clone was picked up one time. CDR3 protein: CASSMDRIYTDTQYF. As DNA, the CDR3 is TGTGCCAGTAGTATGGACAGGATTTACACAGATACGCAGTATTTT. The J gene is TRBJ2-3, the V gene TRBV19; 7 bases are a match to TRBD1. The germline gives CDR1 LNHDA, CDR2 SQIVND (reference sequence). V lost 3 bases to trimming and J lost 2 bases; unmatched junction nucleotides: 5. This CDR3 is 15 amino acids long.

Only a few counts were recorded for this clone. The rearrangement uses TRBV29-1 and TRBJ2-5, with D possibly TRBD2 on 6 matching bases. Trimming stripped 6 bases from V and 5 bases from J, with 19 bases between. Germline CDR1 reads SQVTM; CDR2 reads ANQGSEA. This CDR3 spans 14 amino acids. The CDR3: CSVGPSGRRETQYF. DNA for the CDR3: TGCAGCGTCGGTCCGTCAGGGAGGAGGGAGACCCAGTACTTC.

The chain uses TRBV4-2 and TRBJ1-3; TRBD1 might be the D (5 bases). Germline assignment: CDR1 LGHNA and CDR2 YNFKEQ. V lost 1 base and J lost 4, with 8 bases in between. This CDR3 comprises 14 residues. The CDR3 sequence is CASSQGRGGNTIYF. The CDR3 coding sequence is TGTGCCAGCAGCCAAGGGCGGGGGGGAAACACCATATATTTT.

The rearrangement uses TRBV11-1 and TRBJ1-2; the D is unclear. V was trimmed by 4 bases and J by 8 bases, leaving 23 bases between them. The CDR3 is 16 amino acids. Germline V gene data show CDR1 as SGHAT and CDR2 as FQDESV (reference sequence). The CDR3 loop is CASSSDDLSGAGGYTF. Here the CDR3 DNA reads TGTGCCAGCAGCTCGGACGACCTGTCGGGAGCCGGCGGCTACACCTTC.

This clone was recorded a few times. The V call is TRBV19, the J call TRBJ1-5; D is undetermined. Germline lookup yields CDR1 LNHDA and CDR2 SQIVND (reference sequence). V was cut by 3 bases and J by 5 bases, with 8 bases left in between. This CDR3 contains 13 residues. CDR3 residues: CASSIKVDQPQHF. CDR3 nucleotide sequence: TGTGCCAGTAGTATCAAGGTGGATCAGCCCCAGCATTTT.

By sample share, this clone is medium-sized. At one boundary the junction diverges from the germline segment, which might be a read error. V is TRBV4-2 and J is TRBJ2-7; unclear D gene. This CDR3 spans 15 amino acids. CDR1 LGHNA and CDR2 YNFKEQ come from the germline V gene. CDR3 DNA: TGTGCCAGCAGCAAAGAAAGCACGTCAACCTACGAGCAGTACTTC. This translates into CASSKESTSTYEQYF.

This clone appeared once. The CDR3 sequence: CASSPIAGAFYNEQFF. The CDR3 region has the DNA TGCGCCAGCAGCCCCATAGCGGGGGCCTTCTACAATGAGCAGTTCTTC. The J gene is TRBJ2-1, the V gene TRBV5-1, with 9 positions matching TRBD2. V gave up 4 bases and J gave up 3 bases; unmatched junction bases: 8. The CDR3 consists of 16 residues. In germline, CDR1 is SGHRS, CDR2 YFSETQ.

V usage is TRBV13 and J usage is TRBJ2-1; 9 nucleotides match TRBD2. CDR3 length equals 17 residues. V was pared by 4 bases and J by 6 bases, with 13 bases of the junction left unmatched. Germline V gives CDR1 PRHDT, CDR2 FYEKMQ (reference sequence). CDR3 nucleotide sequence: TGTGCCAGCAGCTACACGCGAGCAGGCGGGGGGGTCAATGAGCAGTTCTTC. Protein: CASSYTRAGGGVNEQFF.